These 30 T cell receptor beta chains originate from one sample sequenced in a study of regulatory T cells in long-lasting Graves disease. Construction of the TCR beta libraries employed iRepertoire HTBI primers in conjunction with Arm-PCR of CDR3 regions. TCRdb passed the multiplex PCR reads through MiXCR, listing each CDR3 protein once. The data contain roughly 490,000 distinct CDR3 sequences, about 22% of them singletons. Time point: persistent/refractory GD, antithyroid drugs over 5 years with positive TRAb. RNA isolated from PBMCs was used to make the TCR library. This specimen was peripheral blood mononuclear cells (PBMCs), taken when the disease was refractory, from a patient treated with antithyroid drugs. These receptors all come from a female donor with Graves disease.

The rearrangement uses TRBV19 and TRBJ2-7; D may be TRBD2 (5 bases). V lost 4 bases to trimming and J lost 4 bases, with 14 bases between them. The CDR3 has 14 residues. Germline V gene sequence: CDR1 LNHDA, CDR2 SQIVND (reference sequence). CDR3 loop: CASSTLLGSYEQYF. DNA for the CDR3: TGTGCCAGTAGTACTTTGTTGGGGAGTTACGAGCAGTACTTC.

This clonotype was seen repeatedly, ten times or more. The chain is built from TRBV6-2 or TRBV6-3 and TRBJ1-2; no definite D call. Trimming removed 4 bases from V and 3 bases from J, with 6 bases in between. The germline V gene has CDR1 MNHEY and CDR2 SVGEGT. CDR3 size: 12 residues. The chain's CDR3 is CASSSFDYGYTF. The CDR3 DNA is TGTGCCAGCAGTTCCTTCGACTATGGCTACACCTTC.

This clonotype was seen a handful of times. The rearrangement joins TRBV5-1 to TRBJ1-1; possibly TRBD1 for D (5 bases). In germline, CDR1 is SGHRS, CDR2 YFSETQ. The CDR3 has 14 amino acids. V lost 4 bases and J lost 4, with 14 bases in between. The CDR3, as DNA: TGCGCCAGCAGCCCCAACCCAGGGAGCACTGAAGCTTTCTTT. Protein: CASSPNPGSTEAFF. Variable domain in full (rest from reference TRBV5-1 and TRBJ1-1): KAGVTQTPRYLIKTRGQQVTLSCSPISGHRSVSWYQQTPGQGLQFLFEYFSETQRNKGNFPGRFSGRQFSNSRSEMNVSTLELGDSALYLCASSPNPGSTEAFFGQGTRLTVV.

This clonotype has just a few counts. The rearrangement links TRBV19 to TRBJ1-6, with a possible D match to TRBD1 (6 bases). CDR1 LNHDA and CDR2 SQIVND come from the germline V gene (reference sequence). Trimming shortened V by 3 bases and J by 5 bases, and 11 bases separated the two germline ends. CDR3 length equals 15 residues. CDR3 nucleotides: TGTGCCAGTAGTATTGCCCGGACAGATAATTCACCCCTCCACTTT. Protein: CASSIARTDNSPLHF.

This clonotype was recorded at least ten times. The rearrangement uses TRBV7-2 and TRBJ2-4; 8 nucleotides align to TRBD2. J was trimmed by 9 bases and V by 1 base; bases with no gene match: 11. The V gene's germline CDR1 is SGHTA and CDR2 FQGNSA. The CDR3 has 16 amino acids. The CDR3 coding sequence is TGTGCCAGCAGCTTAGACGCCTCGGGGGGGGCTAGCATTCAGTACTTC. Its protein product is CASSLDASGGASIQYF. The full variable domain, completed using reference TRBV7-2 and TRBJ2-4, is GAGVSQSPSNKVTEKGKDVELRCDPISGHTALYWYRQSLGQGLEFLIYFQGNSAPDKSGLPSDRFSAERTGGSVSTLTIQRTQQEDSAVYLCASSLDASGGASIQYFGAGTRLSVL.

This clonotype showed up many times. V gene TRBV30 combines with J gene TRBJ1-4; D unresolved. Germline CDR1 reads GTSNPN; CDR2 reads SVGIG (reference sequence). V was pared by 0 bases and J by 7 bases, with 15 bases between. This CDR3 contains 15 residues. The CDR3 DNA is TGTGCCTGGAGTGTAGGGCAGCCCGGCGGTGAAAAACTGTTTTTT. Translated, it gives CAWSVGQPGGEKLFF.

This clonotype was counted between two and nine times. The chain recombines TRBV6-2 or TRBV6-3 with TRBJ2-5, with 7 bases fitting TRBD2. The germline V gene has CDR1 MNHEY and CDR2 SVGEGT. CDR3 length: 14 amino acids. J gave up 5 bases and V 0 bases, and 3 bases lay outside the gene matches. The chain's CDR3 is CASSYSGEGETQYF. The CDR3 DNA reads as TGTGCCAGCAGTTACTCCGGGGAGGGGGAGACCCAGTACTTC.

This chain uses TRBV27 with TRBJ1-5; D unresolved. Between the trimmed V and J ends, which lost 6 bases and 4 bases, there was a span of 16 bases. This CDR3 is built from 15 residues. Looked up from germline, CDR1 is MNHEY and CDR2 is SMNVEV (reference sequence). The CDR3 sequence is CASRAGSLGNQPQHF. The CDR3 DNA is TGTGCCAGCAGAGCGGGCAGCCTGGGTAATCAGCCCCAGCATTTT.

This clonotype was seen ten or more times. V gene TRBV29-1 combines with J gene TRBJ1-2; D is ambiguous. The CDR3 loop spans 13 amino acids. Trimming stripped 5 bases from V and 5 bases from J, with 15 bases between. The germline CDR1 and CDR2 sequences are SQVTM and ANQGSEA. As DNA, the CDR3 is TGCAGCGTTAGGGATAGGAACCCATATGGCTACACCTTC. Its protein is CSVRDRNPYGYTF.

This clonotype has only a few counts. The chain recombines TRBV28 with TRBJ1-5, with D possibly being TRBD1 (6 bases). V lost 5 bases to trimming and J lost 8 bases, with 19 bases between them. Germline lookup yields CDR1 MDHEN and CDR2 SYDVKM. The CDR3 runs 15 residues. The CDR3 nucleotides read TGTGCCAGCAGTCCCAGACAGGCGCCCTGGGAGCCCCAGCATTTT. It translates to CASSPRQAPWEPQHF.

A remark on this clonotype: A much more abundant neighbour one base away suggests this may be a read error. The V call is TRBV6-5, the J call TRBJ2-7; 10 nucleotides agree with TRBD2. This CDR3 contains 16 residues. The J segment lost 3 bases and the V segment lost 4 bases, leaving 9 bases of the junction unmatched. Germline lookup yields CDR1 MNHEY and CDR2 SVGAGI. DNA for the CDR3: TGTGCCAGCAGTTCTTCTCGGACTAGCGGACACTACGAGCAGTACTTC. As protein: CASSSSRTSGHYEQYF.

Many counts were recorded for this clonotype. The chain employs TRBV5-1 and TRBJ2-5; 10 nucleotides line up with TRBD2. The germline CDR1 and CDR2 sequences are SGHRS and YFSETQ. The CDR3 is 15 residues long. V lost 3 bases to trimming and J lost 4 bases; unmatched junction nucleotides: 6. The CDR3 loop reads CASSWAGLARETQYF. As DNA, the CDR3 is TGCGCCAGCAGCTGGGCGGGACTAGCGAGAGAGACCCAGTACTTC.

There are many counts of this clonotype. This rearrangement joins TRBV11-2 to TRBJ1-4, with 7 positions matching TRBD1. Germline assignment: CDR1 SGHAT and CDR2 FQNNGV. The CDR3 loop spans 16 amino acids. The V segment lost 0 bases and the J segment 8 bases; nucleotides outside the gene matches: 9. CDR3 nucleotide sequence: TGTGCCAGCAGCTTAGACCGACAGGGTGATATGGAAAAACTGTTTTTT. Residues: CASSLDRQGDMEKLFF.

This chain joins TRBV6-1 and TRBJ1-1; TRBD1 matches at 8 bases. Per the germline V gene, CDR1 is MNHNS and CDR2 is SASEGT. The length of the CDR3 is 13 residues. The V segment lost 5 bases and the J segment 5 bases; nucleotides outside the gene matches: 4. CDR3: CASSHRGGTEAFF. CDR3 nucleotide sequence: TGTGCCAGCAGTCACAGGGGGGGGACTGAAGCTTTCTTT.

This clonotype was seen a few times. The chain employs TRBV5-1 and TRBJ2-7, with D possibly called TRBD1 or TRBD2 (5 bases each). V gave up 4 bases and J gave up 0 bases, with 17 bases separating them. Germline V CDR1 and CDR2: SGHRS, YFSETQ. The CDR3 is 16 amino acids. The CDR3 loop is CASSTGRDGFSYEQYF. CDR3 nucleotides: TGCGCCAGCAGCACGGGCCGGGACGGATTCTCCTACGAGCAGTACTTC.

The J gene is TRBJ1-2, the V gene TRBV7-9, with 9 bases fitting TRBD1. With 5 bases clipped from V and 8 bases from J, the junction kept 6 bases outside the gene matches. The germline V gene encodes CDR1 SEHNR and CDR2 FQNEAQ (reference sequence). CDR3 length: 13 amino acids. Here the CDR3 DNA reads TGTGCCAGCAGCCACGGGACAGGGATCGGCTACACCTTC. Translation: CASSHGTGIGYTF. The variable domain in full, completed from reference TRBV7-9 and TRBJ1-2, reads DTGVSQNPRHKITKRGQNVTFRCDPISEHNRLYWYRQTLGQGPEFLTYFQNEAQLEKSRLLSDRFSAERPKGSFSTLEIQRTEQGDSAMYLCASSHGTGIGYTFGSGTRLTVV.

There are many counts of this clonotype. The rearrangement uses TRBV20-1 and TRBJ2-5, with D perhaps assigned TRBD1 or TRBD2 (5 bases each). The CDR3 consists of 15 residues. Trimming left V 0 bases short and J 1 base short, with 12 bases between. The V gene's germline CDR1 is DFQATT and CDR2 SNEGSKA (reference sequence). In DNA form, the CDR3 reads TGCAGTGCTAGAGATGGCAGGGAGTCCCAAGAGACCCAGTACTTC. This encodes CSARDGRESQETQYF.

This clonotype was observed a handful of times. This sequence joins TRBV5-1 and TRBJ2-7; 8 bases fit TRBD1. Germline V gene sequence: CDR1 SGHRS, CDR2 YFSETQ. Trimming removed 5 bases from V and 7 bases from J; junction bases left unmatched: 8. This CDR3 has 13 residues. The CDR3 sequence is CASSYGQGMEQYF. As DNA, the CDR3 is TGCGCCAGCAGTTATGGACAGGGCATGGAGCAGTACTTC.

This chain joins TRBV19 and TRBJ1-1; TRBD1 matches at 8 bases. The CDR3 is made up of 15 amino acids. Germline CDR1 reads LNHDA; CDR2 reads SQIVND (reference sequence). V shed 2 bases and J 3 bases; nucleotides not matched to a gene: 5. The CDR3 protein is CASSIINRGDTEAFF. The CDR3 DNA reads TGTGCCAGTAGTATAATAAACAGGGGGGACACTGAAGCTTTCTTT.

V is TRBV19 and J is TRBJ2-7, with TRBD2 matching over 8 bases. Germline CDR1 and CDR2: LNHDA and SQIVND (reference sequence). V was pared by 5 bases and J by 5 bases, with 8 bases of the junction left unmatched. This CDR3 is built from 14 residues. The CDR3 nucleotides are TGTGCCAGTAGTGAACAAGCGGGAGACAACGAGCAGTACTTC. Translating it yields CASSEQAGDNEQYF.

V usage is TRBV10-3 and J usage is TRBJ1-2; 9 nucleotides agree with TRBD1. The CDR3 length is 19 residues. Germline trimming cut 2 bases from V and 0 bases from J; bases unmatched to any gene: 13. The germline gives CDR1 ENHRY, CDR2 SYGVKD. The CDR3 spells CAISEIFGTGLGPNYGYTF. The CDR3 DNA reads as TGTGCCATCAGTGAGATCTTTGGGACAGGGCTAGGTCCTAACTATGGCTACACCTTC.

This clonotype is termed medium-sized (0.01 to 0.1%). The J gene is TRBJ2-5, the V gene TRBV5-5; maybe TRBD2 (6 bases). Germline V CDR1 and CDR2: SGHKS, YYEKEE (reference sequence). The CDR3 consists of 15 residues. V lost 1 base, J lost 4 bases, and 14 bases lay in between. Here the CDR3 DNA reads TGTGCCAGCAGCTTGATTGGCGGGATGGGAGAGACCCAGTACTTC. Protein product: CASSLIGGMGETQYF.

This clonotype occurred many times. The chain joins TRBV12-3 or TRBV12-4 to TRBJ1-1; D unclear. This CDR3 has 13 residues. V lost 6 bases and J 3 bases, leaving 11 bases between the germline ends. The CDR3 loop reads CASSSSTHTEAFF. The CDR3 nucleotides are TGTGCCAGCAGCTCATCTACCCACACTGAAGCTTTCTTT.

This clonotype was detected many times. The CDR3 sequence is CASSLESGVGETQYF. CDR3 sequence (DNA): TGTGCCAGCAGTTTGGAATCAGGGGTAGGAGAGACCCAGTACTTC. V usage is TRBV12-3 or TRBV12-4 and J usage is TRBJ2-5; tentative D call: TRBD1 (6 bases). V was shortened by 3 bases and J by 4 bases, with 15 bases between the two germline ends. This CDR3 region has 15 residues.

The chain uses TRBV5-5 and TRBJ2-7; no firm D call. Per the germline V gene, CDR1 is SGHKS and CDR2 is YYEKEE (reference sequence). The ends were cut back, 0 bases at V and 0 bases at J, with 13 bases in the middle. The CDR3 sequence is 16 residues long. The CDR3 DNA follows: TGTGCCAGCAGCTTGGCCGGCGCGCTTAGCTCCTACGAGCAGTACTTC. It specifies CASSLAGALSSYEQYF.

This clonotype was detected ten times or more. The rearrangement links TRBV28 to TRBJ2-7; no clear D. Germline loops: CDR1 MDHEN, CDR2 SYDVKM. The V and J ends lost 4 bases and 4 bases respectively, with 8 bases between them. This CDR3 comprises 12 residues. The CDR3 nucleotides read TGTGCCAGCAGTTCGGTCTTATACGAGCAGTACTTC. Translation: CASSSVLYEQYF.

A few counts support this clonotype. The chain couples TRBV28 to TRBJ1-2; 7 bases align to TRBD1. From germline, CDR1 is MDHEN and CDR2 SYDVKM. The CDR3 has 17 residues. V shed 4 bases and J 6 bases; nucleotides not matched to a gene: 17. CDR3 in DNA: TGTGCCAGCAGTTCACCACAGGGGAGGGCTCCTATGGATGGCTACACCTTC. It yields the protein CASSSPQGRAPMDGYTF.

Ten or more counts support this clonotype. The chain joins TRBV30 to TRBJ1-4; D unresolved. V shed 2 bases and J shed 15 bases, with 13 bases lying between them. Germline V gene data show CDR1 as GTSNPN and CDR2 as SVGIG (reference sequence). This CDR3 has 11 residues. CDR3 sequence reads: CAWSLADEVFF. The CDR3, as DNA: TGTGCCTGGAGTCTCGCGGACGAGGTGTTTTTT.

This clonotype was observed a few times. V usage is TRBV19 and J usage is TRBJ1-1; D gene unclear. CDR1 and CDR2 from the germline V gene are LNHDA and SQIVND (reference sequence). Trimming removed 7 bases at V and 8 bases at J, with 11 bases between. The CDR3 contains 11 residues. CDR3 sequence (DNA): TGTGCCAGTACCTCTTCGGGCGAAGCTTTCTTT. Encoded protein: CASTSSGEAFF. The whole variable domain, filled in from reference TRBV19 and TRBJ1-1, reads DGGITQSPKYLFRKEGQNVTLSCEQNLNHDAMYWYRQDPGQGLRLIYYSQIVNDFQKGDIAEGYSVSREKKESFPLTVTSAQKNPTAFYLCASTSSGEAFFGQGTRLTVV.

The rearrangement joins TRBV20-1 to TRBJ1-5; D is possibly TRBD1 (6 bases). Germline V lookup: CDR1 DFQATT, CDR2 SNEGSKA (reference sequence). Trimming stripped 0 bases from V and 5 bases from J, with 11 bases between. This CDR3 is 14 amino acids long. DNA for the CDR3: TGCAGTGCTAGAGAACCGGGGGGCGATCAGCCCCAGCATTTT. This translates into CSAREPGGDQPQHF.